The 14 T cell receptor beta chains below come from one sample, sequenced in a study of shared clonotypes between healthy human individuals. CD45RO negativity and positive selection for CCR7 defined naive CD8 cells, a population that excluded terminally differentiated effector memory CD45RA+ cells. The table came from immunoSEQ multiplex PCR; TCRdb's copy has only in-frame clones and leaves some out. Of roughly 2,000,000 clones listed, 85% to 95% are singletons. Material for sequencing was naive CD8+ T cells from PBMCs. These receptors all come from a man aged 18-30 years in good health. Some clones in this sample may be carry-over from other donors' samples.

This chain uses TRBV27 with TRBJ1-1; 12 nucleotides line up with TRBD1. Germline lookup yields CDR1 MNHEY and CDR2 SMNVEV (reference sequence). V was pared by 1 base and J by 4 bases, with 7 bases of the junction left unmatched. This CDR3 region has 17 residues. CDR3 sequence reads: CASSLLGTGGVSTEAFF. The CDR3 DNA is TGTGCCAGCAGTTTATTAGGGACAGGGGGCGTGTCCACTGAAGCTTTCTTT.

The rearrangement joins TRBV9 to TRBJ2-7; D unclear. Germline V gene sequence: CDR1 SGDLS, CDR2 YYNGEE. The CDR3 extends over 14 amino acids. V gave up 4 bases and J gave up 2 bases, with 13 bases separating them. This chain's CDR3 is CASSSSWFPYEQYF. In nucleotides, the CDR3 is TGTGCCAGCAGCTCGAGCTGGTTCCCCTACGAGCAGTACTTC.

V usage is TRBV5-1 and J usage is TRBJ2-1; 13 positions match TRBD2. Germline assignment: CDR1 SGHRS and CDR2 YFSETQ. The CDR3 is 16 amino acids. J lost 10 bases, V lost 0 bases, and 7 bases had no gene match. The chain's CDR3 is CASSLGTSGRNREQFF. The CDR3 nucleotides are TGCGCCAGCAGCTTGGGGACTAGCGGGAGAAACCGCGAGCAGTTCTTC.

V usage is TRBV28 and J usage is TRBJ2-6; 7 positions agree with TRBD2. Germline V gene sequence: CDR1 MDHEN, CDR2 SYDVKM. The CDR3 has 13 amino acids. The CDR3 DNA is TGTGGCAGGGAGGGCTCTGGGGCCAACGTCCTGACTTTC. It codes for CGREGSGANVLTF.

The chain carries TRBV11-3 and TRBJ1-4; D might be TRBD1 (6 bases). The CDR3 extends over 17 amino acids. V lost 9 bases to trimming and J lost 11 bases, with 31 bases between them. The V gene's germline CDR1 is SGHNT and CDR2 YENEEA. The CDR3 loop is CASRLGRGRGPSGKLFF. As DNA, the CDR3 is TGTGCCAGTCGCCTTGGGCGGGGCAGGGGACCTTCGGGGAAACTGTTTTTT.

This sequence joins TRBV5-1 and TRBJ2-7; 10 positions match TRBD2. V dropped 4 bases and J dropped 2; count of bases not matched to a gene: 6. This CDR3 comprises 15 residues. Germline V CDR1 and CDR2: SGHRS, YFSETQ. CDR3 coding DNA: TGCGCCAGCAGCCCCGGGACTAGCGAGCCCTACGAGCAGTACTTC. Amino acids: CASSPGTSEPYEQYF.

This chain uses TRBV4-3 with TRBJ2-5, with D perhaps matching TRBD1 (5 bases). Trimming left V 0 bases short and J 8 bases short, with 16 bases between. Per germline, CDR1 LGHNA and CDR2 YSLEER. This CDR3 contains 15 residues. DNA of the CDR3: TGCGCCAGCAGCCAAGAAGGGGCAGGGTTCGAAACCCAGTACTTC. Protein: CASSQEGAGFETQYF.

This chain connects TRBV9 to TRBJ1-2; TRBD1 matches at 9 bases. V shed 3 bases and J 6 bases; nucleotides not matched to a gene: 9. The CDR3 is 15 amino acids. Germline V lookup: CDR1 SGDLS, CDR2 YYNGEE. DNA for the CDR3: TGTGCCAGCAGCGGCCGGACAGGGGACAATGATGGCTACACCTTC. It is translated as CASSGRTGDNDGYTF.

Written as DNA, the CDR3 is TGTGCCAGCAGAGGGACTAGCGGGAGAGGTAATGAGCAGTTCTTC. Its translation: CASRGTSGRGNEQFF. V and J are TRBV25-1 and TRBJ2-1, with 14 bases aligning to TRBD2. CDR3 size: 15 residues. In germline, CDR1 is MGHDK, CDR2 SYGVNS. Germline trimming cut 6 bases from V and 7 bases from J; bases unmatched to any gene: 5.

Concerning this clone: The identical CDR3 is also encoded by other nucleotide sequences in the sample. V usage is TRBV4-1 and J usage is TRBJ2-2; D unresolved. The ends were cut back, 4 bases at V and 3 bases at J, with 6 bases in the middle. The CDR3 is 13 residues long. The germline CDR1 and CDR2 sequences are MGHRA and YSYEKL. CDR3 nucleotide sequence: TGCGCCAGCAGCCCTACTCACACCGGGGAGCTGTTTTTT. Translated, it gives CASSPTHTGELFF.

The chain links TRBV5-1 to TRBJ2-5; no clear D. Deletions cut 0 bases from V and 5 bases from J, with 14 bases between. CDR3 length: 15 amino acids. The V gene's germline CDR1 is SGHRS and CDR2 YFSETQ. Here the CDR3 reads CASSLAVLGWETQYF. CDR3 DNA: TGCGCCAGCAGCTTGGCCGTCTTGGGCTGGGAGACCCAGTACTTC.

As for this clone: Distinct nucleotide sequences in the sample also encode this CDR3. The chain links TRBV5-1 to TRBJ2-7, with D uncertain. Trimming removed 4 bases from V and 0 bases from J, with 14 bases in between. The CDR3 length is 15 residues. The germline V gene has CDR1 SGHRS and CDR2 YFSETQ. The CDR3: CASSLALGSSYEQYF. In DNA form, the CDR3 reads TGCGCCAGCAGCCTGGCCCTGGGAAGCTCCTACGAGCAGTACTTC.

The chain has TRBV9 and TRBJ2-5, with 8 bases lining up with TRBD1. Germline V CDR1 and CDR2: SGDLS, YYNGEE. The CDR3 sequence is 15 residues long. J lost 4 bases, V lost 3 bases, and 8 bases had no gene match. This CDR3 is CASSDRQGIGETQYF. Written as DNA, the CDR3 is TGTGCCAGCAGCGACCGACAGGGGATAGGAGAGACCCAGTACTTC.

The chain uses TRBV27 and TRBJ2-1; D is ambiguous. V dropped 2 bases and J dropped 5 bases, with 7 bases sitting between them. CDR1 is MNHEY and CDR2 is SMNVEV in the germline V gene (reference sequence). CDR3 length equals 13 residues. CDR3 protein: CASSLILHNEQFF. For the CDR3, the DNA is TGTGCCAGCAGTTTAATACTCCACAATGAGCAGTTCTTC.